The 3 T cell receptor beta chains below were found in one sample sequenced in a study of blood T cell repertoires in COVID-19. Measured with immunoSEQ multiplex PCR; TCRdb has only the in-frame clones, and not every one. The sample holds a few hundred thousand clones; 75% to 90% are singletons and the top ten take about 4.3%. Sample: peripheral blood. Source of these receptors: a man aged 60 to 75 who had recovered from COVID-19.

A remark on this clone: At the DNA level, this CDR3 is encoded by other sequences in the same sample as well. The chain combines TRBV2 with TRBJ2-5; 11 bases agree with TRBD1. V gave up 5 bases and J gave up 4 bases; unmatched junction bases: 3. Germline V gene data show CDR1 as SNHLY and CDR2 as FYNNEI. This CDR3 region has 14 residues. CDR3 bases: TGTGCCAGCAGTCCGGACAGGGGGCGAGAGACCCAGTACTTC. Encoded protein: CASSPDRGRETQYF.

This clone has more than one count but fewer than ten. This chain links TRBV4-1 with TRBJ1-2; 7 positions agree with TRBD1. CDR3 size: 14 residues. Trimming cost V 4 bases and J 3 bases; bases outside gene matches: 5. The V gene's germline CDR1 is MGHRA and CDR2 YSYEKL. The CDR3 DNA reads TGCGCCAGCAGCCGAGCCCAGGGGGACTATGGCTACACCTTC. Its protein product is CASSRAQGDYGYTF.

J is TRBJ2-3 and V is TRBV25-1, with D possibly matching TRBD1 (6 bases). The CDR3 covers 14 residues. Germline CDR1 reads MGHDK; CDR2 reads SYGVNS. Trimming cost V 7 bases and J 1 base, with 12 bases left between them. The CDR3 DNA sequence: TGTGCCAGCAAGGGACACTATCGCACAGATACGCAGTATTTT. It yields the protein CASKGHYRTDTQYF. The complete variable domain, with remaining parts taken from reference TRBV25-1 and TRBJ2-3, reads EADIYQTPRYLVIGTGKKITLECSQTMGHDKMYWYQQDPGMELHLIHYSYGVNSTEKGDLSSESTVSRIRTEHFPLTLESARPSHTSQYLCASKGHYRTDTQYFGPGTRLTVL.